Presented here are 14 T cell receptor beta chains from one specimen sequenced in a study of cytomegalovirus exposure and HLA in healthy donors. Amplification used 60 Vbeta primers and 13 Jbeta primers. Some clones are missing from TCRdb's copy, which holds only in-frame ones; the method was immunoSEQ multiplex PCR. This table has roughly 180,000 clones, 78% appearing once. The specimen was PBMCs. Every receptor here comes from a woman aged 45-65 years in good health and CMV-seropositive.

This clone has just one count. This chain links TRBV6-1 with TRBJ2-5, with D perhaps TRBD1 (5 bases). Germline CDR1 reads MNHNS; CDR2 reads SASEGT. Trimming shortened V by 2 bases and J by 9 bases, and 19 bases separated the two germline ends. This CDR3 has 15 residues. DNA of the CDR3: TGTGCCAGCAGTGAACAAGCAGGGCTTGCTAGAGCCCAGTACTTC. Protein: CASSEQAGLARAQYF.

The gene calls are TRBV5-1 and TRBJ2-7, with 7 bases lining up with TRBD2. The ends lost 0 bases at V and 5 bases at J; junction bases unmatched: 2. The length of the CDR3 is 13 residues. CDR1 and CDR2 from the germline V gene are SGHRS and YFSETQ. The CDR3 sequence: CASSLESGDEQYF. For the CDR3, the DNA is TGCGCCAGCAGCTTGGAAAGCGGGGACGAGCAGTACTTC.

The J gene is TRBJ2-1, the V gene TRBV2; 7 nucleotides line up with TRBD1. CDR1 is SNHLY and CDR2 is FYNNEI in the germline V gene. V was clipped by 10 bases and J by 8 bases; unmatched bases: 11. This CDR3 has 13 amino acids. The CDR3 sequence is CATSIRQGDEQFF. In nucleotides, the CDR3 is TGTGCCACCTCTATCAGACAGGGCGATGAGCAGTTCTTC.

This chain uses TRBV5-1 with TRBJ2-7, with 7 bases matching TRBD2. Germline-derived CDR1 and CDR2 are SGHRS and YFSETQ. The CDR3 totals 14 residues. Trimming at V came to 0 bases and at J to 3 bases, leaving 3 bases not matched to a gene. CDR3 sequence reads: CASSLERDYYEQYF. CDR3 bases: TGCGCCAGCAGCTTGGAACGGGACTACTACGAGCAGTACTTC.

The gene calls are TRBV5-1 and TRBJ2-7, with D tentatively TRBD2 (6 bases). Trimming removed 4 bases from V and 0 bases from J, with 11 bases in between. This CDR3 spans 14 amino acids. Germline V gene lookup returns CDR1 SGHRS and CDR2 YFSETQ. The CDR3 protein is CASSAGLVSYEQYF. The DNA for the CDR3 is TGCGCCAGCAGCGCGGGACTCGTCTCCTACGAGCAGTACTTC. Full variable domain (missing parts from reference TRBV5-1 and TRBJ2-7): KAGVTQTPRYLIKTRGQQVTLSCSPISGHRSVSWYQQTPGQGLQFLFEYFSETQRNKGNFPGRFSGRQFSNSRSEMNVSTLELGDSALYLCASSAGLVSYEQYFGPGTRLTVT.

Here the CDR3 reads CATSRDRGAITEAFF. In DNA, the CDR3 is TGTGCCACCAGCAGAGACCGGGGGGCGATCACTGAAGCTTTCTTT. The V call is TRBV15, the J call TRBJ1-1, with TRBD1 as a possible D gene (6 bases). The CDR3 extends over 15 amino acids. Germline V gene lookup returns CDR1 LNHNV and CDR2 YYDKDF (reference sequence). Trimming pared 0 bases from V and 4 bases from J, leaving 12 bases between.

The rearrangement joins TRBV2 to TRBJ2-7; 8 bases agree with TRBD2. J gave up 6 bases and V 6 bases, and 10 bases lay outside the gene matches. CDR3 length: 14 amino acids. The germline gives CDR1 SNHLY, CDR2 FYNNEI. Here the CDR3 reads CASRAQGRGGEQYF. CDR3 in DNA: TGTGCCAGCAGGGCACAGGGACGGGGGGGCGAGCAGTACTTC. The whole variable domain, filled in from reference TRBV2 and TRBJ2-7, reads EPEVTQTPSHQVTQMGQEVILRCVPISNHLYFYWYRQILGQKVEFLVSFYNNEISEKSEIFDDQFSVERPDGSNFTLKIRSTKLEDSAMYFCASRAQGRGGEQYFGPGTRLTVT.

The chain combines TRBV6-5 with TRBJ1-1, with D maybe TRBD1 (5 bases). Trimming removed 7 bases from V and 3 bases from J, with 18 bases in between. The CDR3 covers 15 residues. The germline V gene has CDR1 MNHEY and CDR2 SVGAGI. This CDR3 is CASKTGGREDTEAFF. CDR3 in DNA: TGTGCCAGCAAAACCGGTGGCAGGGAGGACACTGAAGCTTTCTTT.

The J gene is TRBJ1-5, the V gene TRBV7-6; D unclear. The V gene's germline CDR1 is SGHVS and CDR2 FNYEAQ. The V gene lost 10 bases and the J gene lost 2 bases, with 18 bases spanning the gap. The CDR3 is 15 amino acids. In DNA form, the CDR3 reads TGTGCCACCTTGCTTCCGACTGTAGGCAATCAGCCCCAGCATTTT. Protein sequence: CATLLPTVGNQPQHF.

This chain connects TRBV18 to TRBJ2-7; TRBD1 matches at 12 bases. The CDR3 length is 15 residues. J gave up 4 bases and V 4 bases, and 5 bases lay outside the gene matches. Germline assignment: CDR1 KGHSH and CDR2 LQKENI. The CDR3 here is CASSQGTGGKYEQYF. Written as DNA, the CDR3 is TGTGCCAGCTCACAAGGGACAGGGGGCAAGTACGAGCAGTACTTC.

The chain has TRBV4-2 and TRBJ2-7, with D perhaps matching TRBD1 (6 bases). The CDR3 length is 17 residues. Trimming stripped 0 bases from V and 0 bases from J, with 15 bases between. CDR1 is LGHNA, CDR2 YNFKEQ, per germline. The DNA of the CDR3 is TGTGCCAGCAGCCAAGAAGTCCGACAGGCGAGCTCCTACGAGCAGTACTTC. This gives the protein CASSQEVRQASSYEQYF.

The chain is built from TRBV14 and TRBJ1-6; a possible D gene is TRBD1 (5 bases). V was clipped by 4 bases and J by 7 bases, with 14 bases between them. Germline values: CDR1 SGHDN, CDR2 FVKESK. The CDR3 extends over 15 amino acids. The CDR3 loop reads CASSPVRGLNSPLHF. Written as DNA, the CDR3 is TGTGCCAGCAGCCCGGTCCGGGGACTAAATTCACCCCTCCACTTT.

This chain uses TRBV13 with TRBJ2-7; 7 nucleotides line up with TRBD1. This CDR3 region has 17 residues. Germline V gene data show CDR1 as PRHDT and CDR2 as FYEKMQ (reference sequence). The junction had 15 bases not matched to a gene; V was cut back by 5 bases and J by 2 bases. Written as DNA, the CDR3 is TGTGCCAGCAGCCTAACTCGGAAGGGGGCGAGAACCTACGAGCAGTACTTC. Its translation is CASSLTRKGARTYEQYF. Drawing the rest from reference TRBV13 and TRBJ2-7, the complete variable domain is AAGVIQSPRHLIKEKRETATLKCYPIPRHDTVYWYQQGPGQDPQFLISFYEKMQSDKGSIPDRFSAQQFSDYHSELNMSSLELGDSALYFCASSLTRKGARTYEQYFGPGTRLTVT.

This clone was recorded a few times. This chain joins TRBV7-8 and TRBJ2-7; D is perhaps TRBD1 (5 bases). The CDR3 runs 14 residues. The germline V and J ends were trimmed by 5 bases and 6 bases, with 17 bases remaining between them. CDR1 SGHVS and CDR2 FQNEAQ come from the germline V gene. The CDR3 DNA follows: TGTGCCAGCAGCACGCTAAAGGGTCAGGGCGAGCAGTACTTC. Translation: CASSTLKGQGEQYF.